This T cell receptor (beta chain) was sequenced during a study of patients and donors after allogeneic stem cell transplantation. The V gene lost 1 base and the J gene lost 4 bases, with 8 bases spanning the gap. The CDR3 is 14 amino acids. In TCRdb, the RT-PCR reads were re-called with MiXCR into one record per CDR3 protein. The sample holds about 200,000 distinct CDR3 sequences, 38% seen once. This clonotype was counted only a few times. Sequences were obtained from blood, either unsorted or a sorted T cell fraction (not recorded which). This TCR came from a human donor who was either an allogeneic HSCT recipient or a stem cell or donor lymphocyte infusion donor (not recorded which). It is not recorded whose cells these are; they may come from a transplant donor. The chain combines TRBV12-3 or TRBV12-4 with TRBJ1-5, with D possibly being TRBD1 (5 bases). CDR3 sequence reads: CASSLEGRNQPQHF. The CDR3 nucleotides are TGTGCCAGCAGTTTAGAGGGACGGAATCAGCCCCAGCATTTT.